These 10 T cell receptor beta chains were sequenced from one sample in a study of vaccination effects on CD4 cells after COVID-19. Expansion of antigen-specific CD4+ T cells with viral peptide pools was carried out by the ViraFEST assay before sequencing. The culture ran for roughly ten days before CD4+ T cells were isolated. PCR confirmed that the person was infected with SARS-CoV-2 between March and December 2020. Their antigens are not known. Sequenced by immunoSEQ multiplex PCR; TCRdb stores in-frame clones only, minus some. Of 55,000 to 90,000 clones detected, 60% to 75% appear once; the ten largest clones hold under 6%. Source: CD4+ T cells from PBMCs cultured with HIV peptides, taken before COVID-19 vaccination. Subset described: HIV-1 Nef peptide pool negative control/reference culture. The receptors derive from a human donor who had a prior SARS-CoV-2 infection.

The chain employs TRBV27 and TRBJ2-3, with a possible D match to TRBD1 (6 bases). The CDR3 length is 15 residues. Trimming cost V 1 base and J 0 bases, with 8 bases left between them. Germline CDR1 is MNHEY and CDR2 is SMNVEV (reference sequence). Here the CDR3 DNA reads TGTGCCAGCAGTTTATACAGGGAGAGCACAGATACGCAGTATTTT. This sequence encodes CASSLYRESTDTQYF.

The V and J genes are TRBV24-1 and TRBJ2-1; D unresolved. The germline gives CDR1 KGHDR, CDR2 SFDVKD. V shed 4 bases and J shed 8 bases, with 8 bases lying between them. This CDR3 comprises 12 residues. This CDR3 reads CATSENADEQFF. The CDR3 DNA sequence: TGTGCCACCAGTGAGAACGCGGATGAGCAGTTCTTC.

V is TRBV19 and J is TRBJ2-6; 9 positions match TRBD1. Germline CDR1 LNHDA, CDR2 SQIVND (reference sequence). V lost 3 bases to trimming and J lost 9 bases; unmatched junction nucleotides: 9. The CDR3 consists of 16 residues. The DNA for the CDR3 is TGTGCCAGTAGTATCTTACCGGGACAGGGAGGCAACGTCCTGACTTTC. Translation: CASSILPGQGGNVLTF. Full variable domain (outside the CDR3, taken from reference TRBV19 and TRBJ2-6): DGGITQSPKYLFRKEGQNVTLSCEQNLNHDAMYWYRQDPGQGLRLIYYSQIVNDFQKGDIAEGYSVSREKKESFPLTVTSAQKNPTAFYLCASSILPGQGGNVLTFGAGSRLTVL.

V and J are TRBV18 and TRBJ1-5, with no clear D. V was shortened by 4 bases and J by 0 bases, with 16 bases between the two germline ends. CDR1 and CDR2 from the germline V gene are KGHSH and LQKENI. CDR3 size: 17 residues. As DNA, the CDR3 is TGTGCCAGCTCACTCTCGCCGTCCTCGACTAGCAATCAGCCCCAGCATTTT. Residues: CASSLSPSSTSNQPQHF. The whole variable domain, remainder taken from reference TRBV18 and TRBJ1-5, is NAGVMQNPRHLVRRRGQEARLRCSPMKGHSHVYWYRQLPEEGLKFMVYLQKENIIDESGMPKERFSAEFPKEGPSILRIQQVVRGDSAAYFCASSLSPSSTSNQPQHFGDGTRLSIL.

This clone was counted a few times. The chain combines TRBV5-1 with TRBJ2-1; 10 nucleotides match TRBD2. Trimming cost V 0 bases and J 12 bases; bases outside gene matches: 9. The CDR3 length is 15 residues. Germline V gene data show CDR1 as SGHRS and CDR2 as YFSETQ. CDR3: CASSLGSSGRGSQFF. The CDR3 nucleotides are TGCGCCAGCAGCTTGGGGTCTAGCGGGAGAGGATCGCAGTTCTTC.

CDR3: CASSQQRGNTEAFF. The CDR3, as DNA: TGTGCCAGCTCCCAACAAAGGGGGAACACTGAAGCTTTCTTT. The V gene is TRBV18, the J gene TRBJ1-1; D possibly corresponds to TRBD1 (5 bases). The CDR3 extends over 14 amino acids. In germline, CDR1 is KGHSH, CDR2 LQKENI. V shed 6 bases and J shed 1 base, with 12 bases lying between them.

V and J are TRBV13 and TRBJ2-7; TRBD1 matches 7 bases. The V gene end was trimmed by 3 bases and the J gene end by 3 bases; junction bases not matched to a gene: 23. In germline, CDR1 is PRHDT, CDR2 FYEKMQ (reference sequence). The CDR3 totals 20 residues. CDR3 loop: CASSFRDSQISYQICYEQYF. The CDR3 nucleotides are TGTGCCAGCAGCTTTAGGGACAGCCAGATTAGTTATCAGATTTGCTACGAGCAGTACTTC.

A few counts support this clone. The V gene is TRBV4-3, the J gene TRBJ1-6, with 9 bases lining up with TRBD1. J lost 7 bases, V lost 1 base, and 5 bases had no gene match. Germline loops: CDR1 LGHNA, CDR2 YSLEER. The length of the CDR3 is 16 residues. The CDR3 is CASSQVAGQGNSPLHF. Written as DNA, the CDR3 is TGCGCCAGCAGCCAAGTCGCCGGACAGGGGAATTCACCCCTCCACTTT.

The V gene is TRBV2, the J gene TRBJ1-1; perhaps TRBD1 as D (6 bases). This CDR3 is 13 amino acids long. The V end lost 5 bases, the J end lost 1 base, and 8 bases lay between the germline ends. Germline values: CDR1 SNHLY, CDR2 FYNNEI. CDR3 loop: CASSSQGNTEAFF. For the CDR3, the DNA is TGTGCCAGCAGTTCACAGGGGAACACTGAAGCTTTCTTT.

The chain has TRBV20-1 and TRBJ2-7; D is uncertain. The CDR3 loop spans 11 amino acids. V shed 0 bases and J shed 3 bases, with 3 bases lying between them. Germline assignment: CDR1 DFQATT and CDR2 SNEGSKA (reference sequence). This CDR3 reads CSARDSYEQYF. CDR3 DNA: TGCAGTGCTAGAGATAGCTACGAGCAGTACTTC.